The clone carrying this T cell receptor beta chain was observed many times. The data originate from a study of blood T cells in healthy people across ages. Per the germline V gene, CDR1 is SGHTA and CDR2 is FQGNSA. This CDR3 has 13 residues. The junction had 4 bases not matched to a gene; V was cut back by 6 bases and J by 3 bases. The second PCR ran about 6 to 12 cycles with a sample-barcoded 5' primer and J-beta primers. MiXCR, applied by TCRdb to the 5' RACE reads, yields one record per CDR3 protein. Here the sample spans 750,000 to 850,000 distinct CDR3 sequences, 25% being singletons. The donors, healthy Caucasians from Russia, were aged roughly 6 to 90. Each sample yielded at least 6 million isolated PBMCs. This sample was shared with a second study, whose subject was T cells of mothers and their children.

The sequenced material came from blood. The clonotype comes from a boy under 18 in good health. The chain carries TRBV7-2 and TRBJ2-5; 7 positions match TRBD2. The CDR3 DNA reads TGTGCCAGCAGACCGGCGGGGGAAGAGACCCAGTACTTC. Protein sequence: CASRPAGEETQYF. Complete variable domain (other parts from reference TRBV7-2 and TRBJ2-5): GAGVSQSPSNKVTEKGKDVELRCDPISGHTALYWYRQSLGQGLEFLIYFQGNSAPDKSGLPSDRFSAERTGGSVSTLTIQRTQQEDSAVYLCASRPAGEETQYFGPGTRLLVL.